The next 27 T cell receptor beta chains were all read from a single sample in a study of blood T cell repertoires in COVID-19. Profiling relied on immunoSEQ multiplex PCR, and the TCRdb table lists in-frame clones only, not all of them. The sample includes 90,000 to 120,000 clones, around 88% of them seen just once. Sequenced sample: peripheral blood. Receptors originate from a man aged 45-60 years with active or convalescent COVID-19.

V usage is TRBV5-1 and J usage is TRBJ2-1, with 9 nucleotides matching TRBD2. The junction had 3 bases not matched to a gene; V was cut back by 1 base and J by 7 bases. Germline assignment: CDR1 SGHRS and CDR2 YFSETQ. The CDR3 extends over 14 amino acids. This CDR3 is CASSLSSGMNEQFF. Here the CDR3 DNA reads TGCGCCAGCAGCTTGTCTAGCGGGATGAATGAGCAGTTCTTC.

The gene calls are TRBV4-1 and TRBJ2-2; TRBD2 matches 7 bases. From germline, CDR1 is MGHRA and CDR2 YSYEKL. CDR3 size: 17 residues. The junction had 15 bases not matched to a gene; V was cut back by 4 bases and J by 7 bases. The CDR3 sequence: CASSLTSSRELNGELFF. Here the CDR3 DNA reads TGCGCCAGCAGCCTTACTTCCTCGCGGGAGTTGAACGGGGAGCTGTTTTTT.

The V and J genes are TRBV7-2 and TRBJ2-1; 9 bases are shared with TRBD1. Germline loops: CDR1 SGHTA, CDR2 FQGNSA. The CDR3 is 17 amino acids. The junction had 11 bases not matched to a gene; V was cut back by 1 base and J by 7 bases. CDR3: CASSLDGRDRVSNEQFF. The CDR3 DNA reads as TGTGCCAGCAGCTTAGATGGCAGGGACAGGGTTAGTAATGAGCAGTTCTTC.

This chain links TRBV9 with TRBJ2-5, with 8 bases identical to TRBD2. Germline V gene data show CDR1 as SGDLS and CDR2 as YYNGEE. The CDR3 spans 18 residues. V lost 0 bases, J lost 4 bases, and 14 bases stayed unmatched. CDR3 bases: TGTGCCAGCAGCGTAGGATTCGGGGGGCTAGCGGGCATAGAGACCCAGTACTTC. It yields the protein CASSVGFGGLAGIETQYF.

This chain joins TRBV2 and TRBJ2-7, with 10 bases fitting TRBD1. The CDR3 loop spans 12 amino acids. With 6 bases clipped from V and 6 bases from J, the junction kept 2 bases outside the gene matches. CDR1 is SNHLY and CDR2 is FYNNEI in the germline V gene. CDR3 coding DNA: TGTGCCAGCAGATGGACAGGGGGCGAGCAGTACTTC. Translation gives CASRWTGGEQYF.

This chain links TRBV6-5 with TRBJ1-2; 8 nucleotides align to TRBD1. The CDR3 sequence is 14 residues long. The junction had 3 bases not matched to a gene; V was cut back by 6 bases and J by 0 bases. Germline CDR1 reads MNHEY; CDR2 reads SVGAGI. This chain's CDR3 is CASRGGQANYGYTF. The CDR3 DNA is TGTGCCAGCAGGGGGGGACAGGCTAACTATGGCTACACCTTC.

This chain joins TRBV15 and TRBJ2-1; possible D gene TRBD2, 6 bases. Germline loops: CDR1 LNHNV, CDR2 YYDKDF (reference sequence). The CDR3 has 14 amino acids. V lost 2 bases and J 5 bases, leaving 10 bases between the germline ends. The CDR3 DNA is TGTGCCACCAGCAGAACGGAGGGTGACAATGAGCAGTTCTTC. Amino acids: CATSRTEGDNEQFF. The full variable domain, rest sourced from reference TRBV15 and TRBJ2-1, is DAMVIQNPRYQVTQFGKPVTLSCSQTLNHNVMYWYQQKSSQAPKLLFHYYDKDFNNEADTPDNFQSRRPNTSFCFLDIRSPGLGDTAMYLCATSRTEGDNEQFFGPGTRLTVL.

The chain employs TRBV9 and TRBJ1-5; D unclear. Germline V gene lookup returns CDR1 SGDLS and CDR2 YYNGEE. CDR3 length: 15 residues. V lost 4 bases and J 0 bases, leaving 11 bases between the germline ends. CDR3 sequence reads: CASSPTGDSNQPQHF. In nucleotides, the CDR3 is TGTGCCAGCAGCCCCACCGGGGATAGCAATCAGCCCCAGCATTTT.

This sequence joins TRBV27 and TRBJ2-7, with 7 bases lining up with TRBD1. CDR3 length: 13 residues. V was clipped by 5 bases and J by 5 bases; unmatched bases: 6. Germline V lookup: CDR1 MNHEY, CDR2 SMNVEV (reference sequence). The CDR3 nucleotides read TGTGCCAGCAGTCCACAGGGGTCCAACGAGCAGTACTTC. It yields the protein CASSPQGSNEQYF.

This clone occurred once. The CDR3 DNA sequence: TGTGCCTGGAGGGGCCGGGGGGGAAATCAGCCCCAGCATTTT. It is translated as CAWRGRGGNQPQHF. The chain uses TRBV30 and TRBJ1-5; a weak D match, TRBD1 (5 bases). The CDR3 has 14 residues. The germline V gene encodes CDR1 GTSNPN and CDR2 SVGIG (reference sequence). Deletions cut 3 bases from V and 4 bases from J, with 13 bases between.

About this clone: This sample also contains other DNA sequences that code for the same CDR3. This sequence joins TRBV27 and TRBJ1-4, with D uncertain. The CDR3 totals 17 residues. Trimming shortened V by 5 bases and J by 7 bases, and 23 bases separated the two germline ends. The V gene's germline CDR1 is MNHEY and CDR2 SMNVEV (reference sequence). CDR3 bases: TGTGCCAGCAGTCTTCGGGGTTACGGGGTAGGGCGTGAAAAACTGTTTTTT. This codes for CASSLRGYGVGREKLFF. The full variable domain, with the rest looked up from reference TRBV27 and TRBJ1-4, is EAQVTQNPRYLITVTGKKLTVTCSQNMNHEYMSWYRQDPGLGLRQIYYSMNVEVTDKGDVPEGYKVSRKEKRNFPLILESPSPNQTSLYFCASSLRGYGVGREKLFFGSGTQLSVL.

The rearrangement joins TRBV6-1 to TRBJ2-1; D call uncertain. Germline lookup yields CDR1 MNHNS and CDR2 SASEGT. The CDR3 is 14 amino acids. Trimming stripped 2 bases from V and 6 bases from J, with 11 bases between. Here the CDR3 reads CASSEMLYGNEQFF. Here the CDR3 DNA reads TGTGCCAGCAGTGAAATGTTGTACGGCAATGAGCAGTTCTTC.

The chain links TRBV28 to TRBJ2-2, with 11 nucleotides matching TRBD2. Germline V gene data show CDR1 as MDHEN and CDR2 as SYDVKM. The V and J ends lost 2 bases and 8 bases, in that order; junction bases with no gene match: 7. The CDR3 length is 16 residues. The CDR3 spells CASSLELLAGVGELFF. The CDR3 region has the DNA TGTGCCAGCAGTTTAGAACTACTAGCGGGAGTGGGGGAGCTGTTTTTT. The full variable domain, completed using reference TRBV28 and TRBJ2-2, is DVKVTQSSRYLVKRTGEKVFLECVQDMDHENMFWYRQDPGLGLRLIYFSYDVKMKEKGDIPEGYSVSREKKERFSLILESASTNQTSMYLCASSLELLAGVGELFFGEGSRLTVL.

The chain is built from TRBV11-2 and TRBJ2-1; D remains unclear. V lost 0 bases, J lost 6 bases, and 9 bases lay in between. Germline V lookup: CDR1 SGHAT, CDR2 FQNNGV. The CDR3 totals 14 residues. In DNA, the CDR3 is TGTGCCAGCAGCTTAGATCACTCTAGCAATGAGCAGTTCTTC. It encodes CASSLDHSSNEQFF.

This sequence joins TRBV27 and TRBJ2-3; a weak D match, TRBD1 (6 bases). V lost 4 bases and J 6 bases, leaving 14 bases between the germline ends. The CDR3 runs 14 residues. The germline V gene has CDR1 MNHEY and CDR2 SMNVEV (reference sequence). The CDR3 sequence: CASSSYRVEDTQYF. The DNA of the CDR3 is TGTGCCAGCAGTTCCTACAGGGTGGAGGATACGCAGTATTTT.

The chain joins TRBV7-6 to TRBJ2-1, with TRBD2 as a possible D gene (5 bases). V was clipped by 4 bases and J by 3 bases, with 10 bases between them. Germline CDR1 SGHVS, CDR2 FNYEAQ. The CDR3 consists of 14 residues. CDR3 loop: CASSSQRLYNEQFF. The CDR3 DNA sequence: TGTGCCAGCAGCTCTCAGCGGCTCTACAATGAGCAGTTCTTC. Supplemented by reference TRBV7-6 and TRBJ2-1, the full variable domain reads GAGVSQSPRYKVTKRGQDVALRCDPISGHVSLYWYRQALGQGPEFLTYFNYEAQQDKSGLPNDRFSAERPEGSISTLTIQRTEQRDSAMYRCASSSQRLYNEQFFGPGTRLTVL.

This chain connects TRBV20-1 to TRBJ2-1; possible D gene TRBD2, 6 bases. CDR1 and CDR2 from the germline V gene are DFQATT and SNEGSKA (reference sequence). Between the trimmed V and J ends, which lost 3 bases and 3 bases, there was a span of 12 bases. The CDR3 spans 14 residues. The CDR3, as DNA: TGCAGTGCTAGTGGACTAACAAGCTACAATGAGCAGTTCTTC. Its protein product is CSASGLTSYNEQFF.

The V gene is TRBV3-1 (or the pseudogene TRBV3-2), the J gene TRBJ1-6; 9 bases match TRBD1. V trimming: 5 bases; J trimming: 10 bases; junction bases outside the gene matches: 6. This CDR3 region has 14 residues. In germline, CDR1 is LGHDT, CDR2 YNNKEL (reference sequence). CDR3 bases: TGTGCCAGCAGCGTGGGACAGGGAAGATCACCCCTCCACTTT. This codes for CASSVGQGRSPLHF.

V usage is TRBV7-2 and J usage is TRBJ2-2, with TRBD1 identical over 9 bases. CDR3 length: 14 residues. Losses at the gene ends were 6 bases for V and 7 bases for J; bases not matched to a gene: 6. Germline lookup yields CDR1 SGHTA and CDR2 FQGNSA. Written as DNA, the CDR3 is TGTGCCAGCAGAAGGGACAGGGCCGTCGGGGAGCTGTTTTTT. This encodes CASRRDRAVGELFF.

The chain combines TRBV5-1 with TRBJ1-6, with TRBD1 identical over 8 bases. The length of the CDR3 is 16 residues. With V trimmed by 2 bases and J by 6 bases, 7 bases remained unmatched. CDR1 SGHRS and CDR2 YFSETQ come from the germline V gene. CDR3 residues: CASSFVTGAPNSPLHF. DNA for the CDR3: TGCGCCAGCAGCTTCGTGACAGGGGCTCCTAATTCACCCCTCCACTTT.

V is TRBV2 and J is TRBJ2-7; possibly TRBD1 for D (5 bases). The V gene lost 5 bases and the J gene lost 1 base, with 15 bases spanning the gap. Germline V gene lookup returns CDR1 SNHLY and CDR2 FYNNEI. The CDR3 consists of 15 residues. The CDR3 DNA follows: TGTGCCAGCAGTCCGCCCGACGGACAATCCTACGAGCAGTACTTC. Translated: CASSPPDGQSYEQYF.

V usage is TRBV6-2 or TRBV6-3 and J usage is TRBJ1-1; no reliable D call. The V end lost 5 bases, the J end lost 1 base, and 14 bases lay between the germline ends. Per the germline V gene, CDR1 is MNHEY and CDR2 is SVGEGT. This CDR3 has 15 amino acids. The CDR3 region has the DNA TGTGCCAGCAGTCTCCTCTTGCGAGGGAACACTGAAGCTTTCTTT. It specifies CASSLLLRGNTEAFF.

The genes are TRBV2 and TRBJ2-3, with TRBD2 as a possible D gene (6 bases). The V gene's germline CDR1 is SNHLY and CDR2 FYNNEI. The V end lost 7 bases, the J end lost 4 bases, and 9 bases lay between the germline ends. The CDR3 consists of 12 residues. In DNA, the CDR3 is TGTGCCAGCAAGACGGGGGCAGATACGCAGTATTTT. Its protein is CASKTGADTQYF.

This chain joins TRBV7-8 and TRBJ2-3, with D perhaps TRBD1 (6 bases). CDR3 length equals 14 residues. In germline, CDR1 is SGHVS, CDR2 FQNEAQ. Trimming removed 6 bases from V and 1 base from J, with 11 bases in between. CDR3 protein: CASRRGSGTDTQYF. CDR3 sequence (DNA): TGTGCCAGCAGAAGGGGGTCCGGCACAGATACGCAGTATTTT.

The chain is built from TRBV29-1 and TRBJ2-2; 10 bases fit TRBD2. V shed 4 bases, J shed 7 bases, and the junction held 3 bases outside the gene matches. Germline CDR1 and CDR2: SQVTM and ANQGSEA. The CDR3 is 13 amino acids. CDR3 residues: CSVGAGGNGELFF. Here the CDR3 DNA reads TGCAGCGTTGGAGCGGGAGGGAACGGGGAGCTGTTTTTT.

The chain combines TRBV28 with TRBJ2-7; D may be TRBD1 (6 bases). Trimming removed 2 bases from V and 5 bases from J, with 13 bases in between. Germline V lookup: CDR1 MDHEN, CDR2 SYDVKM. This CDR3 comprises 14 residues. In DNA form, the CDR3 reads TGTGCCAGCAGTTTAAAATTAAGGGGGAACGAGCAGTACTTC. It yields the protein CASSLKLRGNEQYF.

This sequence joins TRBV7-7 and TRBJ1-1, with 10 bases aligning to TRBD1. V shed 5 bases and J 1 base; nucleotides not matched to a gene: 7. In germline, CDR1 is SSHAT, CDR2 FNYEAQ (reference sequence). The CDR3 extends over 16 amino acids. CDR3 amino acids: CASSRGDRGPNTEAFF. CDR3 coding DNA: TGTGCCAGCAGCCGGGGGGACAGGGGACCGAACACTGAAGCTTTCTTT.